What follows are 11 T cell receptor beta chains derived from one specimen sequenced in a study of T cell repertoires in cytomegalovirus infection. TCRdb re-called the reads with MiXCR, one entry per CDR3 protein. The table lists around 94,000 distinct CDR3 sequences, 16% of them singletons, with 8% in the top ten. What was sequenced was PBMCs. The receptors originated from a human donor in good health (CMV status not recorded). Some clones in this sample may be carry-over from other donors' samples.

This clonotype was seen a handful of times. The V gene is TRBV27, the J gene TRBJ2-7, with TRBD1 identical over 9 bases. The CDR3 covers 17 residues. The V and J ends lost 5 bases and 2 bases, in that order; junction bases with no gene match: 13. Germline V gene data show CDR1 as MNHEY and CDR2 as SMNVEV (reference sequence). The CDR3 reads CASSPYSGQGPTYEQYF. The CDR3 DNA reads TGTGCCAGCAGTCCTTACTCGGGACAGGGCCCTACCTACGAGCAGTACTTC.

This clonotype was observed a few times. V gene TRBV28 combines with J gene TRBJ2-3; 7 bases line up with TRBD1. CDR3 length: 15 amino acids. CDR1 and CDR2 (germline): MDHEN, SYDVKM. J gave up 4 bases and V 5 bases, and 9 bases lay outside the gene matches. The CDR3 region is CASSRRDSRADTQYF. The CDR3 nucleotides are TGTGCCAGCAGTAGAAGGGACAGCCGAGCAGATACGCAGTATTTT. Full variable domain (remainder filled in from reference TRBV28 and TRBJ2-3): DVKVTQSSRYLVKRTGEKVFLECVQDMDHENMFWYRQDPGLGLRLIYFSYDVKMKEKGDIPEGYSVSREKKERFSLILESASTNQTSMYLCASSRRDSRADTQYFGPGTRLTVL.

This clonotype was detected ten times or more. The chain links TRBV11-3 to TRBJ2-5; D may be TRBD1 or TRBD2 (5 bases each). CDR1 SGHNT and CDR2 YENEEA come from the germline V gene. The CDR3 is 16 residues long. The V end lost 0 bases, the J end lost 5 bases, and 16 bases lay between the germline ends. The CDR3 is CASSLEGPGEGETQYF. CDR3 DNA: TGTGCCAGCAGCTTAGAGGGACCCGGCGAGGGGGAGACCCAGTACTTC.

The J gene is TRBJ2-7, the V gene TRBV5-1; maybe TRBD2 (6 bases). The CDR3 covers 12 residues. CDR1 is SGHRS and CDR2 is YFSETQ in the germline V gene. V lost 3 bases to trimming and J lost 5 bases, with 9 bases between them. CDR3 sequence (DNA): TGCGCCAGCAGCTCCCGGAGGGACGAGCAGTACTTC. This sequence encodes CASSSRRDEQYF.

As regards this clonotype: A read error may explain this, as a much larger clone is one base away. The CDR3 region is CASSQRRVTHATNEKLFF. CDR3 bases: TGCGCCAGCAGCCAAAGGCGGGTTACCCATGCAACTAATGAAAAACTGTTTTTT. V and J are TRBV4-1 and TRBJ1-4; no firm D call. The CDR3 contains 18 residues. Trimming removed 2 bases at V and 0 bases at J, with 16 bases between. Germline V gives CDR1 MGHRA, CDR2 YSYEKL.

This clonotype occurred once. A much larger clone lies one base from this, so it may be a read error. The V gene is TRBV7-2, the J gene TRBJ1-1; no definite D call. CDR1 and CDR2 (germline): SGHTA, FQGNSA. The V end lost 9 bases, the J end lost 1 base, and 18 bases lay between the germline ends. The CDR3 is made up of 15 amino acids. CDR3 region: CARSRRQVGNTEAFF. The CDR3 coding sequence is TGTGCCAGAAGCCGCCGCCAGGTGGGGAACACTGAAGCTTTCTTT.

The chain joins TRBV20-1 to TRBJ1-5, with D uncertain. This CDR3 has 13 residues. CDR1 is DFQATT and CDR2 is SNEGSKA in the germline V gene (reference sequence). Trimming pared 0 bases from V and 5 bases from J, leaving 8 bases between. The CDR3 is CSARELGDQPQHF. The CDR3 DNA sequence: TGCAGTGCTAGAGAACTGGGTGATCAGCCCCAGCATTTT.

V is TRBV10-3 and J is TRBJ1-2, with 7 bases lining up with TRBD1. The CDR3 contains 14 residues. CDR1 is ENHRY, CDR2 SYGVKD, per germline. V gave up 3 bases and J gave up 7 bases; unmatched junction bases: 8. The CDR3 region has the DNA TGTGCCATCAGTGATCCAGGGGGGAGTCGTGGCTACACCTTC. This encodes CAISDPGGSRGYTF.

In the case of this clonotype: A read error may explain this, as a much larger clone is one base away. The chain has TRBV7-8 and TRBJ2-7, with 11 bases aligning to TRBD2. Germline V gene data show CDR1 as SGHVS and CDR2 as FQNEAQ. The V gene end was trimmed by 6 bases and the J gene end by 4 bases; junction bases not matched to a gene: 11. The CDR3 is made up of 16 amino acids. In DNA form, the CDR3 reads TGTGCCAGCAGTTTACAGGTGGGACTAGCGGTATACGAGCAGTACTTC. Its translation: CASSLQVGLAVYEQYF.

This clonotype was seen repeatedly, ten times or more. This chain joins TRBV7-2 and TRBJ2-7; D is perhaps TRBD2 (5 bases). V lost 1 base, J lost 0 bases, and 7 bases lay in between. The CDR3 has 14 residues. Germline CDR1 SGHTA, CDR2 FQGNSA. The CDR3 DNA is TGTGCCAGCAGCTTAGTGGGGAGCTCCTACGAGCAGTACTTC. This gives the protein CASSLVGSSYEQYF.

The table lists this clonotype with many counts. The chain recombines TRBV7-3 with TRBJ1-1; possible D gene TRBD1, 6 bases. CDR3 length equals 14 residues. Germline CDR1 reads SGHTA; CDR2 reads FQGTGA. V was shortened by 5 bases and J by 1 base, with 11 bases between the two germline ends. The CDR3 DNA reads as TGTGCCAGCAGCCCCAGGGGACGGAACACTGAAGCTTTCTTT. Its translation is CASSPRGRNTEAFF.